This T cell receptor (beta chain) derives from a study of shared clonotypes between healthy human individuals. Study-wide context: Sampling drew on donors who were two women and a few men aged 18 to 49.

This clone appeared a single time. Its antigen is currently unknown. The data were produced by immunoSEQ multiplex PCR, yet TCRdb's version contains in-frame clones alone and is incomplete. The sample records 950,000 to 1,200,000 clones, approximately 77% being singletons. Study outcomes and limitations: Clonotype sharing among donors likely depends on sequencing depth. Only blood was sampled, and tissue TCR repertoires likely differ from blood ones.

Germline V gene sequence: CDR1 SGHTA, CDR2 FQGNSA. CDR3 length equals 14 residues. The ends were cut back, 4 bases at V and 5 bases at J, with 14 bases in the middle. The rearrangement links TRBV7-2 to TRBJ1-2, with D possibly matching TRBD1 (5 bases). This sequence originates from a man younger than 35 in good health. Some clones in this sample may be carry-over from other donors' samples. The source material was memory CD4+ T cells from PBMCs. The subset is: CD45RA-negative fraction. The CDR3 DNA is TGTGCCAGCAGCTCGGCCGGGACGGAGTATGGCTACACCTTC. This translates into CASSSAGTEYGYTF.